This T cell receptor beta chain was captured in a study of vaccination effects on CD4 cells after COVID-19. Study-level information: Everyone in the study got two shots of either the BNT162b2 or mRNA-1273 vaccine. Study results and limitations: Few convalescent patients were studied, and early post-infection samples were lacking. Common cold coronaviruses were cross-recognized by only 1 of 255 vaccine-induced clones in healthy vaccinees.

Using viral peptide pools, the ViraFEST assay grew out antigen-specific CD4+ T cells prior to sequencing. Culture lasted roughly eleven days before CD4+ T cell isolation. Absence of prior SARS-CoV-2 infection characterized the vaccine recipients, who showed negative nucleocapsid antibodies. IL-2 medium took the place of half the medium on both days 3 and 7. With regard to this clone: Its specificity is not known.

The CDR3 spans 14 residues. Per germline, CDR1 LGHDT and CDR2 YNNKEL (reference sequence). The V and J ends lost 3 bases and 2 bases, in that order; junction bases with no gene match: 3. Clones were read by immunoSEQ multiplex PCR, and TCRdb kept only the in-frame ones, dropping some. The sample holds about 55,000 clones, around 68% seen once. This material consisted of CD4+ T cells from PBMCs cultured with SARS-CoV-2 spike peptides, taken before COVID-19 vaccination. The chain has TRBV3-1 (or the pseudogene TRBV3-2) and TRBJ1-2; 7 bases agree with TRBD1. This sequence originates from a human donor who received a COVID-19 vaccine. CDR3 protein: CASSQGGQNYGYTF. DNA of the CDR3: TGTGCCAGCAGCCAGGGGGGACAGAACTATGGCTACACCTTC.